This T cell receptor beta chain was recorded in a study of cytomegalovirus exposure and HLA in healthy donors. Germline V gene sequence: CDR1 MNHEY, CDR2 SVGAGI. Trimming stripped 10 bases from V and 3 bases from J, with 13 bases between. This CDR3 is 14 amino acids long. This clone has just one count. Its antigen is as yet unknown. 13 Jbeta primers and 60 Vbeta primers were used for the PCR. Clones were sequenced by immunoSEQ multiplex PCR, and TCRdb holds only the in-frame ones, with some missing. The sample lists 100,000 to 150,000 clones; 83% were seen once. Overall study findings and caveats: Certain indistinguishable V segments, among them TRBV6-2 and TRBV6-3, were excluded. In a later analysis, the majority of CMV-associated beta chains seemingly showed HLA restriction.

The donors (healthy individuals) were bone marrow donors. The TCR originated in a woman aged 40 to 55 in good health and CMV-seropositive. This chain links TRBV6-5 with TRBJ2-6; D ambiguous. Sequencing was performed on PBMCs. The CDR3 here is CATKQDGGANVLTF. The CDR3 nucleotides are TGTGCCACTAAGCAGGATGGTGGGGCCAACGTCCTGACTTTC.